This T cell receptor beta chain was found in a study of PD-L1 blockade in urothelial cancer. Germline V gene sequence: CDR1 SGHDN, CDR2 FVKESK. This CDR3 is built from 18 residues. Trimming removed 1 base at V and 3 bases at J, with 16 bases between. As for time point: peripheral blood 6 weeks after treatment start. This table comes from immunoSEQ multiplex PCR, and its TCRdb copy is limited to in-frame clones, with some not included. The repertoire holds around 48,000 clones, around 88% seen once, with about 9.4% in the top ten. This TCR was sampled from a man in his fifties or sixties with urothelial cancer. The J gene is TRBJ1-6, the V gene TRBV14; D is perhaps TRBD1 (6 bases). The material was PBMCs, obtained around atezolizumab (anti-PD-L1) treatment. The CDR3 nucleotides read TGTGCCAGCAGCCAAGCGGTGGAAACAGGGAACTATAATTCACCCCTCCACTTT. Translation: CASSQAVETGNYNSPLHF.